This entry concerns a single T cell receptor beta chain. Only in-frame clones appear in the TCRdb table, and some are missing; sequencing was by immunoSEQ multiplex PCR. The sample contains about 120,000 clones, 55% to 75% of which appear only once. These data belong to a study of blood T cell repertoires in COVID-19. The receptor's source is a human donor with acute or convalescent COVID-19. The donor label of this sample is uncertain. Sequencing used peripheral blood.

The CDR3 sequence: CAIQAGNTDTQYF. The CDR3 nucleotides are TGTGCCATCCAAGCGGGGAACACAGATACGCAGTATTTT. The chain recombines TRBV10-3 with TRBJ2-3; 7 bases fit TRBD2. This CDR3 has 13 residues. Unmatched junction bases numbered 4, after V lost 8 bases and J lost 2 bases. The germline V gene encodes CDR1 ENHRY and CDR2 SYGVKD.